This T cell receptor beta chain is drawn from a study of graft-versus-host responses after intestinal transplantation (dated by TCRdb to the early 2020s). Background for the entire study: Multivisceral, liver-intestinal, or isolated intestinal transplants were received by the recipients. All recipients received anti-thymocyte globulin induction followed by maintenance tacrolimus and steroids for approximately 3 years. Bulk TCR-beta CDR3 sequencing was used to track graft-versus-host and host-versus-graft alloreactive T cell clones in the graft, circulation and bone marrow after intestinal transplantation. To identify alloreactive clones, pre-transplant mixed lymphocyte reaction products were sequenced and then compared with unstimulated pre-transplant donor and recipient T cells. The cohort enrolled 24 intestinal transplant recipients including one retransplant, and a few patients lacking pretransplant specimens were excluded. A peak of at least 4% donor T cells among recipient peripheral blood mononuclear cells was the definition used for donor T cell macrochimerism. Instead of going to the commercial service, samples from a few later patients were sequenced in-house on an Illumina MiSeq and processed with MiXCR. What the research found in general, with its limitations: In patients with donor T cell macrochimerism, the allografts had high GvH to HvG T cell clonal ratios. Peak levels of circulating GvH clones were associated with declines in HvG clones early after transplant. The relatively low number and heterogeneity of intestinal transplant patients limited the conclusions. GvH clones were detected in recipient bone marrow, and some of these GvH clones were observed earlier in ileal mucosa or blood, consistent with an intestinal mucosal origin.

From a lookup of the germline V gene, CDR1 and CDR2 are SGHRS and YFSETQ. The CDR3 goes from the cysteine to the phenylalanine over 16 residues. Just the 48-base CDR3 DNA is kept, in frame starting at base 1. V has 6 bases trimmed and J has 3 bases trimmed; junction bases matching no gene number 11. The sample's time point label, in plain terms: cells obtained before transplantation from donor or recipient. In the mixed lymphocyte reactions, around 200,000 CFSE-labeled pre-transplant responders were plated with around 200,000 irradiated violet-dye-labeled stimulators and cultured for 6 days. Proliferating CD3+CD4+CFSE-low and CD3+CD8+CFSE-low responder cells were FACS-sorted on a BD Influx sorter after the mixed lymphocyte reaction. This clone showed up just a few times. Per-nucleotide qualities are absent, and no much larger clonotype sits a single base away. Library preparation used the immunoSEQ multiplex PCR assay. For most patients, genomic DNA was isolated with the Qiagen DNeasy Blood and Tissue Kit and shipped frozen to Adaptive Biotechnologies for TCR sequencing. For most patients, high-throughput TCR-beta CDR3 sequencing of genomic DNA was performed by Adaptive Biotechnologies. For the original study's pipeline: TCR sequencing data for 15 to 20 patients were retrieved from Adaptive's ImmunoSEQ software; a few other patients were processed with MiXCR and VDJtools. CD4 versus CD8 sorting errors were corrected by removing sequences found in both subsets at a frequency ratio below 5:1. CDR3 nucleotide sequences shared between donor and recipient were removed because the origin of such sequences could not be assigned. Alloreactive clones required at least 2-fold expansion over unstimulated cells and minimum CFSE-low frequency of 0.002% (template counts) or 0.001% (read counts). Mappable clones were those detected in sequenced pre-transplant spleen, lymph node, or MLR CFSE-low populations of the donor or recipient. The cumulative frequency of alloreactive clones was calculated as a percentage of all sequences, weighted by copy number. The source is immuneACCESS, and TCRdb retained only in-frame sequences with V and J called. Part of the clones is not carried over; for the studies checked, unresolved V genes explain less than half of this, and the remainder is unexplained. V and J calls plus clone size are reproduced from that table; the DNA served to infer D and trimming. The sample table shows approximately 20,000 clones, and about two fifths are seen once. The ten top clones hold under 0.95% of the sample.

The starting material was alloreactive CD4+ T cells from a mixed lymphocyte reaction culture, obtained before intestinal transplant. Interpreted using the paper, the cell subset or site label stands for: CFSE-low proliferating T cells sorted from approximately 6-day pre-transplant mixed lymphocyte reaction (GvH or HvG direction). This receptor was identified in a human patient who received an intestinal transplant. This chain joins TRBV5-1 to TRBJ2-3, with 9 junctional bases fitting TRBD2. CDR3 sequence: CASNLHLSGGTDTQYF. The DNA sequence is TGCGCCAGCAACCTCCACCTTAGCGGGGGTACAGATACGCAGTATTTT.